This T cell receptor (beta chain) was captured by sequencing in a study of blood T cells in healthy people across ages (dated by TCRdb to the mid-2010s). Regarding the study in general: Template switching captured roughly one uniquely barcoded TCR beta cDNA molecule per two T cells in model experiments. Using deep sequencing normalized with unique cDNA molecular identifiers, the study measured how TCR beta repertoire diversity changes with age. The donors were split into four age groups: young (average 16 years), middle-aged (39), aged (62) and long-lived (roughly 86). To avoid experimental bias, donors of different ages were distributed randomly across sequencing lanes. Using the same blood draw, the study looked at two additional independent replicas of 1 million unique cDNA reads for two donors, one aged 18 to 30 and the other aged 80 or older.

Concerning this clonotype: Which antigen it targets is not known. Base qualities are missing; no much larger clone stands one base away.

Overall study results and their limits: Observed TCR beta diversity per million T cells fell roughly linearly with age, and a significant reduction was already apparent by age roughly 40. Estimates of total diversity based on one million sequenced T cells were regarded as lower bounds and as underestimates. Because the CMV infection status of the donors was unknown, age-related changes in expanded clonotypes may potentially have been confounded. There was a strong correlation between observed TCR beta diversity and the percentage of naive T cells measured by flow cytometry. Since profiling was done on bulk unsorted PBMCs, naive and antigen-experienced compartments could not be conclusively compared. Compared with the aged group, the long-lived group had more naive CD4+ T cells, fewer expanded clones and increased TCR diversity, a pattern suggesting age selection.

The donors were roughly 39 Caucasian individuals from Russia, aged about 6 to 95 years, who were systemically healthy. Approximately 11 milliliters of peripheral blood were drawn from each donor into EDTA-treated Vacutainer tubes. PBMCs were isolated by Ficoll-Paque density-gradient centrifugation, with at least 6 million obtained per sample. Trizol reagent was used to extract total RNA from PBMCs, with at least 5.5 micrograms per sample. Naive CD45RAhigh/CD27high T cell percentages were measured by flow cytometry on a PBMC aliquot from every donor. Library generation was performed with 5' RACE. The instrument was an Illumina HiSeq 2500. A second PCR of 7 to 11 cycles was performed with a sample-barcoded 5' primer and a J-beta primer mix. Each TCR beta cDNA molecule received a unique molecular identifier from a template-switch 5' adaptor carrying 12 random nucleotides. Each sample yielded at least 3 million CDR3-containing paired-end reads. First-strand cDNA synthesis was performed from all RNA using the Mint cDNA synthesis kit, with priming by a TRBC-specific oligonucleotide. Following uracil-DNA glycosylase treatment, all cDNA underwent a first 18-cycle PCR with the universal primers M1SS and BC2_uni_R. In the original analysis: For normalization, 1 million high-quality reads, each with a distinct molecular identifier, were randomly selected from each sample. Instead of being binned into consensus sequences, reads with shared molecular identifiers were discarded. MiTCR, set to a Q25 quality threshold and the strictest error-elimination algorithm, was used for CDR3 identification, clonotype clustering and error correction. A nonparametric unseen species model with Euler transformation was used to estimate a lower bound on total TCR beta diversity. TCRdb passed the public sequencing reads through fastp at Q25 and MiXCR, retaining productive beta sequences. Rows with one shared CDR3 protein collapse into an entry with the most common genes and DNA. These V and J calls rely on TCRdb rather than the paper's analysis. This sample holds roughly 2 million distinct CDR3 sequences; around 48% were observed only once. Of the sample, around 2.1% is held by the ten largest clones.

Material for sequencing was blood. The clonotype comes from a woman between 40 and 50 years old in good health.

The DNA sequence is as follows: TGTGCCAGCAGAACCGGGACAGGGGGCGGGAATGAAAAACTGTTTTTT. Its translation reads: CASRTGTGGGNEKLFF. The chain couples TRBV6-5 to TRBJ1-4; 12 bases in the junction line up with TRBD1. Measured from the cysteine to the phenylalanine, the CDR3 is 16 residues long. Solely the CDR3 DNA is kept, with 48 bases framed from the first base. As encoded in the germline V gene, CDR1 is MNHEY while CDR2 is SVGAGI. Unmatched junction bases come to 7, with V trimmed by 6 bases and J by 5 bases.